These T cell receptor beta chains were read from a single sample in a study of shared clonotypes between healthy human individuals. Only in-frame clones appear in the TCRdb table, and some are missing; sequencing was by immunoSEQ multiplex PCR. The sample lists millions of clones; around 96% were seen once. Sequencing input: naive CD8+ T cells sorted from blood. The receptors stem from a man aged 18-30 years in good health. CDR3s include the opening cysteine and the closing phenylalanine or tryptophan. A D gene is named only where the DNA matches it firmly. Clone size is given for some rows only: seen once, a few or many times, or a class if the clone is expanded.

NA	TRBV4-3	TRBJ2-7	TRBD2	CASSLPNPLAGILKIPYEQYF	TGCGCCAGCAGCCTTCCAAACCCCCTAGCGGGAATATTAAAGATACCCTACGAGCAGTACTTC
once	TRBV6-5	TRBJ1-2	TRBD1	CASSGTDYGYTF	TGTGCCAGCAGCGGGACAGACTATGGCTACACCTTC
NA	TRBV6-1	TRBJ2-7	TRBD1	CASSEDRNYEQYF	TGTGCCAGCAGTGAGGACAGGAACTACGAGCAGTACTTC
NA	TRBV25-1	TRBJ1-1	NA	CASRQGLQAFF	TGTGCCAGCAGACAGGGCCTTCAAGCTTTCTTT
NA	TRBV7-6	TRBJ2-7	TRBD2	CASSRRGEAYEQYF	TGTGCCAGCAGCCGGCGGGGGGAGGCCTACGAGCAGTACTTC
NA	TRBV5-4	TRBJ2-7	NA	CASSLNGPYEQYF	TGTGCCAGCAGCTTAAACGGCCCCTACGAGCAGTACTTC
NA	TRBV5-1	TRBJ2-7	TRBD1	CASSYAGGADEQYF	TGCGCCAGCAGCTACGCAGGGGGCGCGGACGAGCAGTACTTC
NA	TRBV4-1	TRBJ1-1	TRBD1	CASSQAGQGTEAFF	TGCGCCAGCAGCCAAGCTGGACAGGGCACTGAAGCTTTCTTT
NA	TRBV7-9	TRBJ1-4	NA	CASSSTRIHRGGNEKLFF	TGTGCCAGCAGCTCTACTAGGATCCATCGCGGGGGTAATGAAAAACTGTTTTTT
NA	TRBV5-6	TRBJ2-5	NA	CASSLGEGETQYF	TGTGCCAGCAGCTTGGGAGAGGGAGAGACCCAGTACTTC
NA	TRBV5-4	TRBJ1-1	NA	CASSWENTEAFF	TGTGCCAGCAGCTGGGAGAACACTGAAGCTTTCTTT
once	TRBV4-1	TRBJ2-7	NA	CASSQVLNGYEQYF	TGCGCCAGCAGCCAAGTCCTGAACGGGTACGAGCAGTACTTC
NA	TRBV19	TRBJ2-7	NA	CASSKVGWHEQYF	TGTGCCAGTAGTAAGGTCGGCTGGCACGAGCAGTACTTC
once	TRBV30	TRBJ2-2	NA	CACQTGTTGTGELFF	TGTGCCTGTCAAACTGGGACCACCGGTACCGGGGAGCTGTTTTTT
NA	TRBV6-6	TRBJ1-2	NA	CASSYADSSYGYTF	TGTGCCAGCAGTTACGCAGACTCCTCTTATGGCTACACCTTC
NA	TRBV7-9	TRBJ2-1	NA	CASSWAGEGDEQFF	TGTGCCAGCAGCTGGGCGGGAGAGGGGGATGAGCAGTTCTTC
NA	TRBV21-1	TRBJ1-5	NA	CASSKEGEKPPYSNQPQHF	TGTGCCAGCAGCAAAGAGGGAGAAAAACCCCCTTATAGCAATCAGCCCCAGCATTTT
NA	TRBV4-3	TRBJ1-2	NA	CASSQSTNYGYTF	TGCGCCAGCAGCCAATCAACCAACTATGGCTACACCTTC
NA	TRBV7-8	TRBJ2-1	NA	CASSPGQSNEQFF	TGTGCCAGCAGCCCAGGACAGTCCAATGAGCAGTTCTTC
NA	TRBV9	TRBJ1-1	TRBD1	CASSVWTGTLNTEAFF	TGTGCCAGCAGCGTTTGGACAGGGACCCTGAACACTGAAGCTTTCTTT